This T cell receptor beta chain was captured by sequencing in a study of T cell responses to AZD1222 COVID-19 vaccine. Study results and limitations: Spike as a whole was targeted by vaccine-associated CD4 TCRs, dominant at 160-218 and 743-854.

A word on this clone: What it binds is unknown.

Trimming shortened V by 3 bases and J by 10 bases, and 13 bases separated the two germline ends. The CDR3 length is 13 residues. From germline, CDR1 is KGHSH and CDR2 LQKENI. Assay used: immunoSEQ multiplex PCR; TCRdb lists only in-frame clones, some missing. Here the sample spans under 45,000 clones, roughly 88% being singletons. V and J are TRBV18 and TRBJ2-1; D ambiguous. The TCR comes from an adult who received the MenACWY meningococcal vaccine as a control. The source was peripheral blood, collected 28 days after the second dose of the MenACWY control vaccine. CDR3 sequence reads: CASSPGLDGEQFF. The CDR3 DNA sequence: TGTGCCAGCTCACCTGGGCTCGACGGAGAGCAGTTCTTC. Together with reference TRBV18 and TRBJ2-1, the CDR3 gives the full variable domain: NAGVMQNPRHLVRRRGQEARLRCSPMKGHSHVYWYRQLPEEGLKFMVYLQKENIIDESGMPKERFSAEFPKEGPSILRIQQVVRGDSAAYFCASSPGLDGEQFFGPGTRLTVL.